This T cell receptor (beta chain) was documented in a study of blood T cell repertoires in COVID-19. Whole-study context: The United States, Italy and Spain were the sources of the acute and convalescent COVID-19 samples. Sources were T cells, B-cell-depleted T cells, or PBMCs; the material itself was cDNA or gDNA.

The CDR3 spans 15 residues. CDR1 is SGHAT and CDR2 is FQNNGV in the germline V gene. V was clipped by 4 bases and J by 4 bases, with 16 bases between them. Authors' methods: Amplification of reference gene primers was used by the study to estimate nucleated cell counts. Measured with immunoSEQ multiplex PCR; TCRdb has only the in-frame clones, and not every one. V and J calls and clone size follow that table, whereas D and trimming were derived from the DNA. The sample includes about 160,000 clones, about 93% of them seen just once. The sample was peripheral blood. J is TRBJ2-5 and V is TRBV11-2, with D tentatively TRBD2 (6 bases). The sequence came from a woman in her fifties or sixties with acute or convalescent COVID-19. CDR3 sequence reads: CASSSTWRGIETQYF. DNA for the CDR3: TGTGCCAGCAGCTCGACTTGGAGGGGCATAGAGACCCAGTACTTC.